These 2 T cell receptor beta chains were sequenced from one sample in a study of prognosis after radiotherapy for stage I lung cancer. Genomic DNA served as the source from which two-round multiplex PCR generated TCR beta CDR3 amplicons. Gene-specific primers for each TRBV and TRBJ gene drove first-round PCR. In TCRdb, the multiplex PCR reads were re-called with MiXCR into one record per CDR3 protein. This sample carries roughly 38,000 distinct CDR3 sequences, roughly a quarter of them seen once, and the ten largest clones take less than 30%. The starting material was PBMCs, obtained before or after stereotactic body radiation therapy (not recorded which). All receptors come from a donor at least 50 years old with non-small cell lung cancer.

This clonotype was picked up many times. V usage is TRBV12-5 and J usage is TRBJ1-2; 12 bases align to TRBD1. Trimming removed 2 bases from V and 8 bases from J; junction bases left unmatched: 33. Germline lookup yields CDR1 LGHNT and CDR2 FRNRAP. The CDR3 consists of 24 residues. In DNA, the CDR3 is TGTGCTAGTGGTTTGTACGTGGTTCACAGGGACAGGGGGCAGGGGGGCAGGGGGACGGAGGGCTACACCTTC. Its protein product is CASGLYVVHRDRGQGGRGTEGYTF.

This clonotype was observed a few times. The rearrangement joins TRBV14 to TRBJ2-4; 13 positions agree with TRBD2. Germline-derived CDR1 and CDR2 are SGHDN and FVKESK. The V gene end was trimmed by 3 bases and the J gene end by 0 bases; junction bases not matched to a gene: 2. This CDR3 is built from 17 residues. The CDR3 nucleotides read TGTGCCAGCAGCCACGGACTAGCGGGGGAAGCCAAAAACATTCAGTACTTC. Its protein is CASSHGLAGEAKNIQYF. The variable domain in full, completed from reference TRBV14 and TRBJ2-4, reads EAGVTQFPSHSVIEKGQTVTLRCDPISGHDNLYWYRRVMGKEIKFLLHFVKESKQDESGMPNNRFLAERTGGTYSTLKVQPAELEDSGVYFCASSHGLAGEAKNIQYFGAGTRLSVL.